Listed below are T cell receptor beta chains from one sample, sequenced in a study of OX40 agonist ivuxolimab in advanced cancers. Method: immunoSEQ multiplex PCR; TCRdb's copy keeps in-frame clones and lacks some. This table holds around 6,000 clones, approximately 80% found once. Here the sequenced sample was CD4+ or CD8+ T cells sorted from blood, taken in a trial of the OX40 agonist ivuxolimab. All receptors derive from an adult with an advanced solid tumor such as melanoma, head and neck, liver or kidney cancer. Each CDR3 is given without its conserved first and last residue. The order of the fields is CDR3 protein, J gene, V gene.

ASSVVATGELF	TRBJ2-2	TRBV9
ASSVVPGGNYGYT	TRBJ1-2	TRBV9
ASSLTAYNEQF	TRBJ2-1	TRBV7-3
ASSRGFQETQY	TRBJ2-5	TRBV7-6
ASREGGASTEAF	TRBJ1-1	TRBV19
ASSLEQYYGYT	TRBJ1-2	TRBV5-6
ASSYPGQKNGYT	TRBJ1-2	TRBV6-6
ASSPLVVGTGQETQY	TRBJ2-5	TRBV5-1
ASSFFGTGNYGYT	TRBJ1-2	TRBV5-4
ASSDLGQGDQPQH	TRBJ1-5	TRBV2
ASSLGRLGTSDPYEQY	TRBJ2-7	TRBV4-2
ASSQKNRGNIYEQY	TRBJ2-7	TRBV5-4
ASSLGRNTIY	TRBJ1-3	TRBV11-2
ASSVRGNTGELF	TRBJ2-2	TRBV9
ASSFSGSNQPQH	TRBJ1-5	TRBV6-8
ASSVGTGRGQPQH	TRBJ1-5	TRBV9
ASSVRGQGGGYGYT	TRBJ1-2	TRBV9
ASSSFPPVGSGANVLT	TRBJ2-6	TRBV7-2
ASSTVDRGPQY	TRBJ2-4	TRBV19
ASYTGLAGASRTGELF	TRBJ2-2	TRBV5-1
ASRQALAASYEQY	TRBJ2-7	TRBV11-2
ASKADTWTANNEQY	TRBJ2-7	TRBV27
ASSLDFGQDYEQY	TRBJ2-7	TRBV11-2
ASSQEEGGGYGYT	TRBJ1-2	TRBV4-3
ASSQDRPSGSTDTQY	TRBJ2-3	TRBV4-3
ASRGGRNEQF	TRBJ2-1	TRBV6-1
ASRQADGELF	TRBJ2-2	TRBV6-4
ASSFPPGQGSYGYT	TRBJ1-2	TRBV11-2
ASSFDRGVYNEQF	TRBJ2-1	TRBV5-1
ASSPRASPSGNTIY	TRBJ1-3	TRBV7-6
AWSSGSTEAF	TRBJ1-1	TRBV30
ASSIGRVEAF	TRBJ1-1	TRBV19
ASSQDIVGGGFNEQF	TRBJ2-1	TRBV4-3
SVRTGEAF	TRBJ1-1	TRBV29-1
ASSWRTGEGGPLH	TRBJ1-6	TRBV6-5
ASTGNNSPLH	TRBJ1-6	TRBV2
ASSPGSEGRVSPLH	TRBJ1-6	TRBV5-6
ASSASRGDTQY	TRBJ2-3	TRBV4-3
ASSPSQKGAPYEQY	TRBJ2-7	TRBV9
AWRLYGEAF	TRBJ1-1	TRBV30
ASSLRLGLVKNEQF	TRBJ2-1	TRBV4-1
ASRETGGGILYGYT	TRBJ1-2	TRBV6-1